Listed below are T cell receptor beta chains from one sample, sequenced in a study of cytomegalovirus exposure and HLA in healthy donors. TCRdb's copy holds only in-frame clones and misses some; the assay was immunoSEQ multiplex PCR. The data show some 170,000 clones, 80% to 90% seen once. The specimen sequenced was PBMCs. These receptor sequences come from a woman in her late teens or twenties in good health and CMV-seropositive. Both conserved end residues are part of each CDR3. Each record gives: CDR3 protein, CDR3 DNA, CDR3 length, clone size, D gene, V gene, J gene. D genes are given only for firm matches. Only part of the rows carry a size: once, few, many, or a class if the clone is expanded.

CASSPGTGIQAFF	TGTGCCAGCAGTCCCGGGACAGGTATCCAAGCTTTCTTT	13	NA	TRBD1	TRBV6-4	TRBJ1-1
CASSILAGAYNEQFF	TGTGCCAGCAGCATCCTAGCGGGGGCCTACAATGAGCAGTTCTTC	15	NA	TRBD2	TRBV2	TRBJ2-1
CASSLGHPGSTEAFF	TGTGCCAGCAGCTTGGGACACCCGGGGAGCACTGAAGCTTTCTTT	15	NA	NA	TRBV5-4	TRBJ1-1
CAITPEPLPQTEQFF	TGTGCCATCACTCCCGAGCCACTACCCCAGACGGAGCAGTTCTTC	15	NA	NA	TRBV10-3	TRBJ2-1
CASSQESVVGTGGGGPPYEQYF	TGCGCCAGCAGCCAAGAGAGCGTAGTTGGGACAGGGGGCGGGGGCCCCCCCTACGAGCAGTACTTC	22	NA	TRBD1	TRBV4-1	TRBJ2-7
CASSQDDGHSSYNEQFF	TGTGCCAGCAGCCAAGATGATGGGCATTCCTCCTACAATGAGCAGTTCTTC	17	NA	NA	TRBV4-2	TRBJ2-1
CASSLGVNTEAFF	TGCGCCAGCAGCTTGGGCGTGAACACTGAAGCTTTCTTT	13	NA	NA	TRBV5-1	TRBJ1-1
CASSLGGGQGTDTQYF	TGTGCCAGCAGCTTAGGGGGAGGACAGGGGACAGATACGCAGTATTTT	16	NA	TRBD1	TRBV13	TRBJ2-3
CASRAAGRPLSPYF	TGTGCCAGCAGAGCCGCTGGCAGGCCCCTTTCCCCGTACTTC	14	NA	NA	TRBV2	TRBJ2-4
CASGSRGGATNEKLFF	TGTGCTAGTGGTTCCCGTGGGGGGGCAACTAATGAAAAACTGTTTTTT	16	NA	NA	TRBV12-5	TRBJ1-4
CAWIHRGSYGYTF	TGTGCCTGGATACACCGGGGATCCTATGGCTACACCTTC	13	NA	NA	TRBV30	TRBJ1-2
CATSRDLGTNEKLFF	TGTGCCACCAGCAGAGATCTTGGCACTAATGAAAAACTGTTTTTT	15	once	NA	TRBV15	TRBJ1-4
CASSQGDSNQPQHF	TGTGCCAGCAGCCAAGGAGATAGCAATCAGCCCCAGCATTTT	14	NA	NA	TRBV14	TRBJ1-5
CASSLVQGENTIYF	TGTGCCAGCAGCTTAGTACAGGGAGAAAACACCATATATTTT	14	NA	NA	TRBV7-9	TRBJ1-3
CASSPEAGVTGELFF	TGTGCCAGCTCACCAGAAGCGGGGGTCACCGGGGAGCTGTTTTTT	15	NA	TRBD2	TRBV18	TRBJ2-2
CASSPVGADQPQHF	TGTGCCAGCAGCCCAGTGGGCGCCGATCAGCCCCAGCATTTT	14	NA	NA	TRBV11-2	TRBJ1-5
CASSGARGAAGANVLTF	TGCGCCAGCAGCGGAGCCAGGGGGGCGGCTGGGGCCAACGTCCTGACTTTC	17	NA	NA	TRBV5-1	TRBJ2-6
CASRGQIRSDNSDCYTF	TGTGCCAGCAGGGGTCAGATTAGGTCGGACAACTCGGATTGCTACACCTTC	17	once	NA	TRBV4-2	TRBJ1-2
CASSQEAGTGYQPQHF	TGTGCCAGCAGCCAGGAAGCCGGGACAGGGTATCAGCCCCAGCATTTT	16	NA	TRBD1	TRBV4-2	TRBJ1-5
CASSDAGQEYEQYF	TGTGCCAGCAGTGACGCAGGACAGGAATACGAGCAGTACTTC	14	once	TRBD1	TRBV6-4	TRBJ2-7
CATSGLGGPVGELFF	TGTGCCACCAGCGGTCTCGGGGGGCCGGTCGGGGAGCTGTTTTTT	15	NA	NA	TRBV15	TRBJ2-2
CASSYSRVSGNTIYF	TGTGCCAGCAGTTACTCCAGGGTTAGTGGAAACACCATATATTTT	15	NA	NA	TRBV6-6	TRBJ1-3
CASSLRTSVSTDTQYF	TGCGCCAGCAGCTTGAGGACTAGCGTCAGCACAGATACGCAGTATTTT	16	NA	TRBD2	TRBV5-1	TRBJ2-3